The 25 T cell receptor beta chains given below trace back to one sample, sequenced in a study of tumor and adjacent non-tumor tissue in lung cancer. RNA was extracted from bulk tissue without any cell sorting. More than 3 cm separated this lung sample from the edge of the tumor. The library came from three nested PCR rounds adapted from ARM-PCR protocols. TCRdb independently ran MiXCR on the multiplex PCR reads; one entry per CDR3 protein. The table includes 90,000 to 110,000 distinct CDR3 sequences, roughly three fifths detected once. Input material: distant non-tumor lung tissue. The source of these receptors is a man between 60 and 75 years old with non-small cell lung cancer.

Ten or more counts support this clonotype. The J gene is TRBJ2-6, the V gene TRBV4-1, with TRBD2 matching over 13 bases. Losses at the gene ends were 0 bases for V and 2 bases for J; bases not matched to a gene: 7. The CDR3 loop spans 20 amino acids. Germline V lookup: CDR1 MGHRA, CDR2 YSYEKL. The CDR3 DNA is TGCGCCAGCAGCCAAGAAGGGGCTACTAGCGGGAGGGCTGGGGCCAACGTCCTGACTTTC. Translating gives CASSQEGATSGRAGANVLTF.

On this clonotype: Mismatch with germline at one junction end may stem from a read error. V and J are TRBV11-2 and TRBJ2-7; tentative D call: TRBD1 (5 bases). Germline CDR1 and CDR2: SGHAT and FQNNGV. This CDR3 spans 17 amino acids. The CDR3 region is CTSSTHLAGLPFYEQYF. DNA for the CDR3: TGTACCAGCAGCACACACCTTGCAGGGCTACCTTTCTACGAGCAGTACTTC. Full variable domain (rest looked up from reference TRBV11-2 and TRBJ2-7): EAGVAQSPRYKIIEKRQSVAFWCNPISGHATLYWYQQILGQGPKLLIQFQNNGVVDDSQLPKDRFSAERLKGVDSTLKIQPAKLEDSAVYLCTSSTHLAGLPFYEQYFGPGTRLTVT.

Only a few counts were recorded for this clonotype. The V gene is TRBV28, the J gene TRBJ2-6; D gene ambiguous. Germline CDR1 is MDHEN and CDR2 is SYDVKM. The length of the CDR3 is 15 residues. Trimming removed 5 bases at V and 5 bases at J, with 13 bases between. The CDR3 here is CASSGRGGRANVLTF. In nucleotides, the CDR3 is TGTGCCAGCAGTGGGCGTGGTGGTCGGGCCAACGTCCTGACTTTC.

As concerns this clonotype: A much bigger clone sits one base away, suggesting this may be a read error. Since no conserved phenylalanine or tryptophan closes the CDR3, a read error is the likely cause. The chain recombines TRBV6-6 with TRBJ2-4, with 10 positions matching TRBD2. Germline assignment: CDR1 MNHNY and CDR2 SVGAGI (reference sequence). The CDR3 sequence is 17 residues long. V was clipped by 2 bases and J by 0 bases; unmatched bases: 4. CDR3 region: CASSYATSGLAKNIQYL. CDR3 sequence (DNA): TGTGCCAGCAGTTACGCGACTAGCGGGTTAGCCAAAAACATTCAGTACTTA.

This chain links TRBV11-3 with TRBJ1-2; D is uncertain. V was pared by 1 base and J by 10 bases, with 13 bases between. Germline V gives CDR1 SGHNT, CDR2 YENEEA. The CDR3 length is 13 residues. CDR3 sequence (DNA): TGTGCCAGCAGCTTAGCCGGGTTGGATTACTACACCTTC. It translates to CASSLAGLDYYTF.

As for this clonotype: One junction end does not reproduce the germline sequence, and a read error may be involved. This chain joins TRBV11-1 and TRBJ2-3; tentatively, D is TRBD2 (5 bases). This CDR3 has 15 residues. Germline assignment: CDR1 SGHAT and CDR2 FQDESV (reference sequence). This CDR3 is CASSLTRVLSDTQYF. CDR3 bases: TGCGCCAGCAGCTTGACGAGGGTACTGTCGGATACGCAGTATTTT.

As regards this clonotype: Germline is not matched at one junction end, which may reflect a read error. This chain connects TRBV11-3 to TRBJ2-1; 13 bases fit TRBD2. The CDR3 consists of 16 residues. CDR1 is SGHNT and CDR2 is YENEEA in the germline V gene. The CDR3, as DNA: TGTGCCAGCAGCACCGGGACTAGCGGGGCCTACATTGAGCAGTTTTTC. Its translation: CASSTGTSGAYIEQFF.

Regarding this clonotype: At one end the junction does not follow the germline gene, possibly because of a read error. This chain links TRBV20-1 with TRBJ2-5; weak D call: TRBD2 (6 bases). Looked up from germline, CDR1 is DFQATT and CDR2 is SNEGSKA (reference sequence). This CDR3 spans 13 amino acids. CDR3 coding DNA: TGTAGTGCTGGACGACTAGTGGGCGAGACCCAGTACTTC. This gives the protein CSAGRLVGETQYF.

Details on this clonotype: At one end the junction does not follow the germline gene, possibly because of a read error. This chain uses TRBV20-1 with TRBJ1-1; possibly TRBD1 for D (5 bases). Germline V lookup: CDR1 DFQATT, CDR2 SNEGSKA (reference sequence). The CDR3 is 15 amino acids. In DNA form, the CDR3 reads TGCAGTGCCCGGGGGGAGGGGCGCGGGAACACTGCAGCTTTCTTT. Protein product: CSARGEGRGNTAAFF.

For the CDR3, the DNA is TGTGCCATCTCGGCAGGGGGTATCTACGAGCAGTACTTC. Encoded protein: CAISAGGIYEQYF. V and J are TRBV10-3 and TRBJ2-7; 7 bases agree with TRBD1. The CDR3 sequence is 13 residues long. Germline V lookup: CDR1 ENHRY, CDR2 SYGVKD. Trimming at V came to 8 bases and at J to 3 bases, leaving 7 bases not matched to a gene.

The rearrangement joins TRBV12-3 or TRBV12-4 to TRBJ2-2; the D is unclear. The V gene lost 9 bases and the J gene lost 4 bases, with 9 bases spanning the gap. CDR3 length equals 12 residues. CDR3 sequence reads: CASVIFTGELFF. Written as DNA, the CDR3 is TGTGCCAGTGTTATCTTCACCGGGGAGCTGTTTTTT.

This clonotype came up a few times. A read error is possible here, since a much larger clone lies one base away. V usage is TRBV6-1 and J usage is TRBJ1-1; no clear D. The CDR3 is 13 residues long. CDR1 MNHNS and CDR2 SASEGT come from the germline V gene. CDR3 protein: CASSEGENTEDFF. CDR3 DNA: TGTGCCAGCAGTGAAGGAGAGAACACTGAAGATTTCTTT.

This clonotype was seen once. A single base separates this from a much larger clone, so it may be a read error. This chain links TRBV25-1 with TRBJ1-2, with unresolved D. The CDR3 is 11 amino acids. From germline, CDR1 is MGHDK and CDR2 SYGVNS. V shed 8 bases and J shed 7 bases, with 11 bases lying between them. The CDR3 is CASQVESGYTF. Written as DNA, the CDR3 is TGTGCCAGCCAAGTTGAATCTGGCTACACCTTC.

As regards this clonotype: One junction end disagrees with the germline gene, perhaps due to a read error. V gene TRBV4-2 combines with J gene TRBJ2-1; 9 bases agree with TRBD2. Germline V gives CDR1 LGHNA, CDR2 YNFKEQ. This CDR3 comprises 16 residues. CDR3 nucleotides: TGTGCCAGCACCCATGATGTGGCGGGAGGGTACAGTGAGCAGTTCTTC. It translates to CASTHDVAGGYSEQFF.

This clonotype was detected only once. This may stem from a read error, because a much larger clone lies one nucleotide away. The chain's CDR3 is CANGTGNTGELFF. The DNA for the CDR3 is TGTGCCAACGGGACAGGGAACACCGGGGAGCTGTTTTTT. The chain joins TRBV2 to TRBJ2-2; 8 bases line up with TRBD1. Germline CDR1 is SNHLY and CDR2 is FYNNEI. This CDR3 contains 13 residues. Unmatched junction bases numbered 2, after V lost 10 bases and J lost 1 base.

Details on this clonotype: This clone may be a read error of a much larger clone one base away. CDR3 protein: CASSLRGQSQHF. The CDR3, as DNA: TGTGCCAGCAGCTTACGAGGGCAGTCCCAGCATTTT. This chain joins TRBV13 and TRBJ1-5; D is uncertain. The CDR3 is made up of 12 amino acids. The germline V gene encodes CDR1 PRHDT and CDR2 FYEKMQ (reference sequence). V was shortened by 2 bases and J by 11 bases, with 10 bases between the two germline ends.

For this clonotype: An end of the junction does not agree with germline; a read error may underlie this. This rearrangement joins TRBV6-1 to TRBJ2-1, with no clear D. The CDR3 runs 16 residues. Germline values: CDR1 MNHNS, CDR2 SASEGT. As DNA, the CDR3 is TGTACCAGCAGTGATTATGACGGGCTCTCCTACAATGAGCAGTTCTTC. It codes for CTSSDYDGLSYNEQFF.

Remarks on this clonotype: Given the absence of the conserved phenylalanine or tryptophan at the CDR3 end, a read error is likely. The rearrangement joins TRBV12-3 or TRBV12-4 to TRBJ2-7; D gene ambiguous. The CDR3 is made up of 12 amino acids. The CDR3 protein is CATSFHRVEQYI. Written as DNA, the CDR3 is TGTGCCACCAGTTTTCATAGGGTCGAGCAGTACATC.

This clonotype was counted between two and nine times. V and J are TRBV20-1 and TRBJ2-3, with D possibly being TRBD1 or TRBD2 (5 bases each). V shed 7 bases and J shed 4 bases, with 18 bases lying between them. The germline V gene has CDR1 DFQATT and CDR2 SNEGSKA (reference sequence). CDR3 length: 14 amino acids. The CDR3 DNA reads as TGCAGTGTGAGGGGAGTAGGGTGGGCAGATACGCAGTATTTT. This sequence encodes CSVRGVGWADTQYF.

Concerning this clonotype itself: One junction end does not reproduce the germline sequence, and a read error may be involved. The J gene is TRBJ1-4, the V gene TRBV2; D is unclear. There are 14 residues in the CDR3. In germline, CDR1 is SNHLY, CDR2 FYNNEI. The CDR3, as DNA: TGTGCCAACAGTGCAAGAGGGAAGAATGAAAAACTGTTTTTT. Protein sequence: CANSARGKNEKLFF.

For this clonotype: This may stem from a read error, because a much larger clone lies one nucleotide away. The chain is built from TRBV28 and TRBJ2-1; 12 bases map to TRBD2. This CDR3 contains 16 residues. CDR1 and CDR2 (germline): MDHEN, SYDVKM. CDR3 DNA sequence: TGTGCCGGCAGTTCCCCGACTAGCGGGAGCTGGGTTGAGCAGTTCTTC. As protein: CAGSSPTSGSWVEQFF. Supplemented by reference TRBV28 and TRBJ2-1, the full variable domain reads DVKVTQSSRYLVKRTGEKVFLECVQDMDHENMFWYRQDPGLGLRLIYFSYDVKMKEKGDIPEGYSVSREKKERFSLILESASTNQTSMYLCAGSSPTSGSWVEQFFGPGTRLTVL.

With respect to this clonotype: A much larger clone lies one base from this, so it may be a read error. The conserved phenylalanine or tryptophan normally closing the CDR3 is absent here, so this likely arose from a read error. This sequence joins TRBV28 and TRBJ2-3; D call uncertain. This CDR3 is built from 12 residues. Germline V CDR1 and CDR2: MDHEN, SYDVKM. The V and J ends lost 7 bases and 3 bases respectively, with 8 bases between them. CDR3 amino acids: CASKDGTDTQYL. Written as DNA, the CDR3 is TGTGCCAGCAAGGACGGGACAGATACGCAGTATCTT.

A remark on this clonotype: A single base separates this from a much larger clone, so it may be a read error. The J gene is TRBJ2-1, the V gene TRBV7-9, with 7 positions matching TRBD2. This CDR3 is built from 14 residues. Per germline, CDR1 SEHNR and CDR2 FQNEAQ (reference sequence). This chain's CDR3 is CASSLVAGANEQLF. CDR3 in DNA: TGTGCCAGCAGCTTAGTGGCGGGAGCCAATGAGCAGCTCTTC.

This clonotype was seen a few times. The V and J genes are TRBV15 and TRBJ1-2, with D perhaps TRBD1 (5 bases). The CDR3 covers 12 residues. Germline V lookup: CDR1 LNHNV, CDR2 YYDKDF (reference sequence). The ends were cut back, 0 bases at V and 7 bases at J, with 6 bases in the middle. The DNA of the CDR3 is TGTGCCACCAGCAGAGACAGGGCTGGCTACACCTTC. This translates into CATSRDRAGYTF.

With respect to this clonotype: The junction does not match germline at one end; this may be a read error. The rearrangement uses TRBV29-1 and TRBJ2-1; no definite D call. CDR3 size: 13 residues. From germline, CDR1 is SQVTM and CDR2 ANQGSEA. As DNA, the CDR3 is TGCAGCTTTGGCGCAAGAAACGGCGATGATCAGTTCTTC. As protein: CSFGARNGDDQFF.